A single sample gave rise to the 25 T cell receptor beta chains below, sequenced in a study of blood T cell repertoires in COVID-19. Generated by immunoSEQ multiplex PCR, the TCRdb table keeps only in-frame clones and is missing some. The sample lists roughly 29,000 clones, 60% to 80% occurring once. Sequencing was carried out using peripheral blood. These receptors all come from a woman between 65 and 79 years old with active or convalescent COVID-19.

V usage is TRBV10-3 and J usage is TRBJ2-2, with 7 bases lining up with TRBD2. Trimming cost V 7 bases and J 2 bases; bases outside gene matches: 4. The length of the CDR3 is 14 residues. Germline lookup yields CDR1 ENHRY and CDR2 SYGVKD. The CDR3 region has the DNA TGTGCCATCACGGCGGGGGTTAACACCGGGGAGCTGTTTTTT. It is translated as CAITAGVNTGELFF.

The chain uses TRBV5-1 and TRBJ2-3, with 8 nucleotides matching TRBD2. In germline, CDR1 is SGHRS, CDR2 YFSETQ. Trimming cost V 3 bases and J 3 bases; bases outside gene matches: 6. This CDR3 has 15 amino acids. Written as DNA, the CDR3 is TGCGCCAGCAGCTCGAGCGGGAGCATGACAGATACGCAGTATTTT. Protein product: CASSSSGSMTDTQYF.

In this sample, this clone turned up a few times. The chain combines TRBV3-1 (or the pseudogene TRBV3-2) with TRBJ1-5, with no clear D. V gave up 1 base and J gave up 0 bases, with 13 bases separating them. Germline CDR1 and CDR2: LGHDT and YNNKEL (reference sequence). There are 17 residues in the CDR3. This CDR3 reads CASSQGGRLYSNQPQHF. Here the CDR3 DNA reads TGTGCCAGCAGCCAAGGTGGCAGGCTATATAGCAATCAGCCCCAGCATTTT.

The chain couples TRBV3-1 (or the pseudogene TRBV3-2) to TRBJ2-5, with D perhaps TRBD2 (6 bases). The V and J ends lost 6 bases and 5 bases respectively, with 16 bases between them. Per germline, CDR1 LGHDT and CDR2 YNNKEL (reference sequence). The CDR3 is 14 residues long. CDR3 nucleotides: TGTGCCAGCAGTAGGAGGGGAGAATGGGAGACCCAGTACTTC. As protein: CASSRRGEWETQYF.

The chain carries TRBV3-1 (or the pseudogene TRBV3-2) and TRBJ1-5; 9 positions agree with TRBD1. Germline CDR1 is LGHDT and CDR2 is YNNKEL (reference sequence). V gave up 0 bases and J gave up 1 base; unmatched junction bases: 7. The CDR3 sequence is 18 residues long. The CDR3 spells CASSQDWPGTGSNQPQHF. As DNA, the CDR3 is TGTGCCAGCAGCCAAGATTGGCCGGGGACAGGGAGCAATCAGCCCCAGCATTTT.

The CDR3 DNA reads as TGTGCCAGCAGTATGGCCGGCAGCGGCGCCTATGGCTACACCTTC. This sequence encodes CASSMAGSGAYGYTF. The V and J genes are TRBV7-2 and TRBJ1-2; D not resolved. Looked up from germline, CDR1 is SGHTA and CDR2 is FQGNSA. The CDR3 is made up of 15 amino acids. V lost 6 bases and J 4 bases, leaving 18 bases between the germline ends.

In its sample, this clone was seen a few times. The gene calls are TRBV11-2 and TRBJ2-1; 10 nucleotides align to TRBD2. Losses at the gene ends were 0 bases for V and 7 bases for J; bases not matched to a gene: 6. This CDR3 spans 16 amino acids. Germline V gene sequence: CDR1 SGHAT, CDR2 FQNNGV. CDR3 DNA sequence: TGTGCCAGCAGCTTAGAAATAGCGGGAGGAGAAAATGAGCAGTTCTTC. It is translated as CASSLEIAGGENEQFF. The entire variable domain, with the rest obtained from reference TRBV11-2 and TRBJ2-1, is as follows: EAGVAQSPRYKIIEKRQSVAFWCNPISGHATLYWYQQILGQGPKLLIQFQNNGVVDDSQLPKDRFSAERLKGVDSTLKIQPAKLEDSAVYLCASSLEIAGGENEQFFGPGTRLTVL.

V usage is TRBV15 and J usage is TRBJ1-4; 9 bases map to TRBD1. Germline V CDR1 and CDR2: LNHNV, YYDKDF (reference sequence). The V and J ends lost 5 bases and 5 bases, in that order; junction bases with no gene match: 6. This CDR3 comprises 15 residues. The CDR3 sequence: CATSLDRGGNEKLFF. The CDR3, as DNA: TGTGCCACCAGCCTGGACAGGGGCGGGAATGAAAAACTGTTTTTT.

The J gene is TRBJ1-2, the V gene TRBV25-1; TRBD1 agrees at 9 bases. Per germline, CDR1 MGHDK and CDR2 SYGVNS. Trimming took 8 bases from V and 7 from J; bases not matched to a gene: 5. The CDR3 covers 12 residues. The CDR3 DNA follows: TGTGCCAGCGGGAACAGGGGGCTTGGCTACACCTTC. It specifies CASGNRGLGYTF.

This chain uses TRBV28 with TRBJ2-5; maybe TRBD2 (7 bases). V was clipped by 1 base and J by 4 bases, with 13 bases between them. CDR1 is MDHEN and CDR2 is SYDVKM in the germline V gene. The CDR3 is 15 residues long. The CDR3: CASSLSGGGRETQYF. The CDR3 coding sequence is TGTGCCAGCAGTTTATCCGGCGGGGGCAGAGAGACCCAGTACTTC.

This chain links TRBV5-5 with TRBJ2-4, with 7 bases matching TRBD1. The CDR3 spans 15 residues. V dropped 0 bases and J dropped 7; count of bases not matched to a gene: 7. CDR1 is SGHKS, CDR2 YYEKEE, per germline (reference sequence). CDR3 region: CASSLDLGTANIQYF. CDR3 nucleotide sequence: TGTGCCAGCAGCTTGGACTTGGGGACAGCCAACATTCAGTACTTC.

This chain uses TRBV7-2 with TRBJ2-7, with D uncertain. This CDR3 region has 15 residues. The germline V gene encodes CDR1 SGHTA and CDR2 FQGNSA. Trimming stripped 5 bases from V and 2 bases from J, with 16 bases between. The CDR3, as DNA: TGTGCCAGCAGCCGTTTCTCAGATCCGACCTACGAGCAGTACTTC. Residues: CASSRFSDPTYEQYF. The variable domain in full, completed from reference TRBV7-2 and TRBJ2-7, reads GAGVSQSPSNKVTEKGKDVELRCDPISGHTALYWYRQSLGQGLEFLIYFQGNSAPDKSGLPSDRFSAERTGGSVSTLTIQRTQQEDSAVYLCASSRFSDPTYEQYFGPGTRLTVT.

V and J are TRBV19 and TRBJ1-5, with D possibly being TRBD1 (6 bases). Trimming shortened V by 10 bases and J by 0 bases, and 10 bases separated the two germline ends. This CDR3 is 13 amino acids long. CDR1 is LNHDA, CDR2 SQIVND, per germline (reference sequence). CDR3 coding DNA: TGTGCCACTACAGGGTTTAGCAATCAGCCCCAGCATTTT. This sequence encodes CATTGFSNQPQHF.

V and J are TRBV5-4 and TRBJ2-6; 7 bases align to TRBD1. Germline V CDR1 and CDR2: SGHNT, YYREEE (reference sequence). Trimming removed 4 bases from V and 0 bases from J; junction bases left unmatched: 7. The CDR3 sequence is 17 residues long. CDR3 amino acids: CASSPRQGLSGANVLTF. Written as DNA, the CDR3 is TGTGCCAGCAGCCCCCGACAGGGCCTCTCTGGGGCCAACGTCCTGACTTTC.

In its sample, this clone was seen a few times. The gene calls are TRBV3-1 (or the pseudogene TRBV3-2) and TRBJ2-2, with a tentative D call TRBD2 (7 bases). The germline V gene has CDR1 LGHDT and CDR2 YNNKEL (reference sequence). This CDR3 is built from 18 residues. V was pared by 2 bases and J by 0 bases, with 16 bases between. CDR3 DNA: TGTGCCAGCAGCCAAAAGATCGCGGGGGCCTCGAACACCGGGGAGCTGTTTTTT. Its protein product is CASSQKIAGASNTGELFF.

This clone is categorized as medium-sized. The genes are TRBV5-6 and TRBJ2-7; 7 bases map to TRBD2. This CDR3 spans 12 amino acids. The junction had 2 bases not matched to a gene; V was cut back by 2 bases and J by 6 bases. Germline CDR1 is SGHDT and CDR2 is YYEEEE. The CDR3 region is CASSLGGGEQYF. Written as DNA, the CDR3 is TGTGCCAGCAGCTTAGGCGGGGGCGAGCAGTACTTC.

CDR3 in DNA: TGTGCCAGCAGCCCGCCCGGGTTTGGGGCTGAAAAGACCCAGTACTTC. Encoded protein: CASSPPGFGAEKTQYF. The chain carries TRBV28 and TRBJ2-5; possibly TRBD1 for D (5 bases). Deletions cut 6 bases from V and 6 bases from J, with 23 bases between. The CDR3 runs 16 residues. In germline, CDR1 is MDHEN, CDR2 SYDVKM.

This clone showed up just a few times. The V and J genes are TRBV6-2 or TRBV6-3 and TRBJ1-5; D is undetermined. The CDR3 has 14 amino acids. Trimming removed 3 bases at V and 6 bases at J, with 12 bases between. CDR1 and CDR2 (germline): MNHEY, SVGEGT. The CDR3 region has the DNA TGTGCCAGCAGTTATAAGTCGGCGGCTCAGCCCCAGCATTTT. Translating gives CASSYKSAAQPQHF.

The chain recombines TRBV10-3 with TRBJ1-2, with 12 bases that match TRBD1. CDR1 is ENHRY and CDR2 is SYGVKD in the germline V gene. The CDR3 totals 17 residues. V lost 4 bases, J lost 1 base, and 7 bases stayed unmatched. The CDR3 protein is CAISGGTGGAGNYGYTF. The CDR3 region has the DNA TGTGCCATCAGTGGAGGGACAGGGGGCGCGGGTAACTATGGCTACACCTTC.

CDR3 region: CASSLGGGAEDEQYF. In nucleotides, the CDR3 is TGCGCCAGCAGCTTGGGAGGGGGCGCCGAGGACGAGCAGTACTTC. The genes are TRBV5-1 and TRBJ2-7, with TRBD1 identical over 7 bases. Germline lookup yields CDR1 SGHRS and CDR2 YFSETQ. With V trimmed by 0 bases and J by 5 bases, 8 bases remained unmatched. This CDR3 comprises 15 residues.

The sample holds a few counts of this clone. The chain carries TRBV29-1 and TRBJ1-1, with 9 bases that match TRBD1. J lost 1 base, V lost 6 bases, and 3 bases had no gene match. CDR1 is SQVTM, CDR2 ANQGSEA, per germline. This CDR3 contains 13 residues. As DNA, the CDR3 is TGCAGCGTCCAGACAGGGGGGAACACTGAAGCTTTCTTT. Protein: CSVQTGGNTEAFF.

This sequence joins TRBV5-1 and TRBJ2-2; perhaps TRBD2 as D (6 bases). The germline V gene encodes CDR1 SGHRS and CDR2 YFSETQ. This CDR3 is built from 15 residues. Trimming stripped 4 bases from V and 6 bases from J, with 16 bases between. Here the CDR3 reads CASSQRLGAAGELFF. The CDR3 DNA reads TGCGCCAGCAGCCAAAGACTAGGGGCGGCCGGGGAGCTGTTTTTT.

This clone showed up just once. V and J are TRBV6-2 or TRBV6-3 and TRBJ2-5; 8 bases line up with TRBD2. CDR1 is MNHEY and CDR2 is SVGEGT in the germline V gene. With V trimmed by 2 bases and J by 5 bases, 4 bases remained unmatched. The CDR3 sequence is 14 residues long. Written as DNA, the CDR3 is TGTGCCAGCAGTTACCGAGCTAGCGGGGAGACCCAGTACTTC. It codes for CASSYRASGETQYF.

The chain is built from TRBV2 and TRBJ2-3; tentatively, D is TRBD1 (5 bases). The CDR3 spans 11 residues. Germline-derived CDR1 and CDR2 are SNHLY and FYNNEI. The germline V and J ends were trimmed by 7 bases and 4 bases, with 6 bases remaining between them. CDR3 DNA sequence: TGTGCCAGCACCAGGGCAGATACGCAGTATTTT. Translating gives CASTRADTQYF.

The V and J genes are TRBV5-4 and TRBJ1-2, with D maybe TRBD1 (6 bases). V shed 4 bases and J shed 2 bases, with 12 bases lying between them. Germline V gives CDR1 SGHNT, CDR2 YYREEE (reference sequence). The CDR3 extends over 14 amino acids. The CDR3 reads CASSAGTGNYGYTF. CDR3 in DNA: TGTGCCAGCAGCGCCGGTACAGGGAACTATGGCTACACCTTC.